Sequencing of this T cell receptor (beta chain) was carried out in a study of cytomegalovirus exposure and HLA in healthy donors. Overall study findings and caveats: Earlier findings revealed that most TCR beta V segments proved productive either about 90% or about 30% of the time.

A note on this clone: Antigen unknown.

The CDR3 spans 14 residues. Germline V gives CDR1 SGDLS, CDR2 YYNGEE. Trimming cost V 2 bases and J 5 bases; bases outside gene matches: 4. It was with 60 Vbeta and 13 Jbeta primers that the PCR ran. This table comes from immunoSEQ multiplex PCR, and its TCRdb copy is limited to in-frame clones, with some not included. Among nearly 200,000 clones, roughly 80% were seen once, and the ten largest hold approximately 0.4%. The J gene is TRBJ1-5, the V gene TRBV9; 7 bases agree with TRBD1. Sequenced material: PBMCs. This TCR came from a male donor in good health and CMV-seropositive. The CDR3 region is CASSVGTADQPQHF. The DNA of the CDR3 is TGTGCCAGCAGCGTCGGGACAGCTGATCAGCCCCAGCATTTT. The whole variable domain, filled in from reference TRBV9 and TRBJ1-5, reads DSGVTQTPKHLITATGQRVTLRCSPRSGDLSVYWYQQSLDQGLQFLIQYYNGEERAKGNILERFSAQQFPDLHSELNLSSLELGDSALYFCASSVGTADQPQHFGDGTRLSIL.